The 3 T cell receptor beta chains listed next were all sequenced from one sample in a study of CD8 T cells in ankylosing spondylitis (dated by TCRdb to about 2017). The library was built by means of 5' RACE. Sequencing was carried out with an Illumina HiSeq 2500. The public reads were quality trimmed at Q25 with fastp and then assembled into clones with MiXCR by TCRdb, keeping productive beta chains. Each entry merges the rows of one CDR3 protein and shows their most common DNA and genes. The sample table records fewer than 450,000 distinct CDR3 sequences; approximately 17% of these occur just once. The ten largest clones add up to under 1.2% of the sample. Overall results and qualifications from the work: A TCR beta motif made up of roughly eight highly homologous amino acid variants appeared to be characteristic of blood from ankylosing spondylitis patients.

For these TCRs, the target antigens are not known. The sample comprised blood, either unsorted or a sorted T cell fraction (not recorded which). Receptors originate from a male donor with ankylosing spondylitis.

The chain couples TRBV7-2 to TRBJ2-7, with no clear D. V lost 1 base to trimming and J lost 4 bases, with 14 bases between them. Germline CDR1 SGHTA, CDR2 FQGNSA. The CDR3 contains 15 residues. The CDR3 bases are TGTGCCAGCAGCTTAGGGCTCCAGCCGAGATACGAGCAGTACTTC. It encodes CASSLGLQPRYEQYF.

This clonotype appeared a few times. The chain uses TRBV12-3 or TRBV12-4 and TRBJ2-2, with 8 bases matching TRBD1. The CDR3 has 14 residues. The ends lost 5 bases at V and 6 bases at J; junction bases unmatched: 5. CDR3 nucleotide sequence: TGTGCCAGCAGTCGGACAGGGCCCCCCGGGGAGCTGTTTTTT. This encodes CASSRTGPPGELFF.

The chain employs TRBV2 and TRBJ2-3, with D hard to call. Trimming took off 5 bases at V and 0 bases at J, with 15 bases between the two ends. CDR3 length: 16 residues. Per germline, CDR1 SNHLY and CDR2 FYNNEI. CDR3 protein: CASSSLIDGSTDTQYF. The CDR3 bases are TGTGCCAGCAGTTCATTGATTGATGGTAGCACAGATACGCAGTATTTT.